Listed below are T cell receptor beta chains from one sample, sequenced in a study of technical replicates of blood from a handful of donors. Only in-frame clones appear in the TCRdb table, and some are missing; sequencing was by immunoSEQ multiplex PCR. This table holds nearly 80,000 clones, approximately 96% found once. Sequencing input: T cells isolated from PBMCs. These receptors all stem from a human donor in good health. CDR3s include the opening cysteine and the closing phenylalanine or tryptophan. The D gene is left open where the match is weak. Size is stated for part of the rows, as once, few or many counts, or as a class when the clone is expanded.

v_call,clone_size,j_call,d_call,cdr3_aa,cdr3_nt
TRBV9,-,TRBJ2-7,TRBD1,CASSSRDRVSVIYF,TGTGCCAGCAGCAGCCGGGACAGGGTCTCTGTTATATACTTC
TRBV30,-,TRBJ1-1,-,CAWSVSRDGKAFF,TGTGCCTGGAGTGTATCCAGGGATGGTAAAGCTTTCTTT
TRBV14,-,TRBJ2-1,-,CASSNLLAPSYNEQFF,TGTGCCAGCAGCAACTTACTAGCTCCCTCCTACAATGAGCAGTTCTTC
TRBV6-5,-,TRBJ1-2,-,CASIQNRVQGGGYTF,TGTGCCAGCATTCAGAATAGAGTACAGGGCGGTGGCTACACCTTC
TRBV2,-,TRBJ2-7,-,CASSGQASEQYF,TGTGCCAGCAGTGGACAGGCGTCCGAGCAGTACTTC
TRBV9,-,TRBJ2-2,TRBD2,CASSPGTSGSTIGELFF,TGTGCCAGCAGCCCTGGGACTAGCGGGAGTACAATCGGGGAGCTGTTTTTT
TRBV21-1,-,TRBJ2-7,-,CASSSTGSEQYF,TGTGCCAGCAGCTCTACAGGGAGCGAGCAGTACTTC
TRBV19,-,TRBJ1-1,TRBD1,CASSHGTGRTEAFF,TGTGCCAGTAGTCATGGGACAGGTCGAACTGAAGCTTTCTTT
TRBV7-3,-,TRBJ2-2,-,CASSLFGGTNTGELFF,TGTGCCAGCAGCTTATTCGGCGGGACGAACACCGGGGAGCTGTTTTTT
TRBV30,-,TRBJ2-1,TRBD1,CAWSGDRGYNEQFF,TGTGCCTGGAGTGGGGACAGGGGTTATAATGAGCAGTTCTTC
TRBV9,-,TRBJ1-2,TRBD1,CASSDRGGQATGYTF,TGTGCCAGCAGCGATAGGGGGGGACAGGCAACTGGCTACACCTTC
TRBV6-1,-,TRBJ1-2,-,CASFTGHGYTF,TGTGCCAGCTTTACAGGCCATGGCTACACCTTC
TRBV19,-,TRBJ1-5,-,CASSIPRQPQHF,TGTGCCAGTAGTATCCCCCGTCAGCCCCAGCATTTT
TRBV6-1,once,TRBJ2-3,-,CASSLGRGTDTQYF,TGTGCCAGCAGCCTAGGGCGGGGCACAGATACGCAGTATTTT
TRBV7-6,-,TRBJ1-1,-,CASSEEQGRNTEAFF,TGTGCCAGCAGCGAGGAACAGGGAAGGAACACTGAAGCTTTCTTT